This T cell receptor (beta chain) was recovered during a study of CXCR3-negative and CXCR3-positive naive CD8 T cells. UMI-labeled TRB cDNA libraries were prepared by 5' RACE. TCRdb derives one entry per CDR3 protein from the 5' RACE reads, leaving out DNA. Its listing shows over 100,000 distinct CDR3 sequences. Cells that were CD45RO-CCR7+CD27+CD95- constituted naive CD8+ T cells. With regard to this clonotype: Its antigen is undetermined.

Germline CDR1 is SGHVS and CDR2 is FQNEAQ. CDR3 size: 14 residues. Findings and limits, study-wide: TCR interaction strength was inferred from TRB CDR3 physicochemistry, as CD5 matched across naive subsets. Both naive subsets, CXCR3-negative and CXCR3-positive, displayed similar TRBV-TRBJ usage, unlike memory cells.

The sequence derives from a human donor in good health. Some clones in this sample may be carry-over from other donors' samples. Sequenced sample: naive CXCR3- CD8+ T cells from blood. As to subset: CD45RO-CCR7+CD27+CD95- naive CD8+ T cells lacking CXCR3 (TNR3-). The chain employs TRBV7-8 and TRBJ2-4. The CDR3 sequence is CASSLVGAKNIQYF.